The source of this TCR beta chain is a study of T-cell reconstitution after alpha-beta-depleted transplantation in children (dated by TCRdb to about 2016). General notes on the study: T-cell immune reconstitution after TCRalphabeta/CD19-depleted allogeneic hematopoietic cell transplantation in children was quantitatively tracked in the study by means of TCR repertoire profiling. The paper's findings and limits, for the study overall: In some patients, the high TCRbeta diversity seen at day 60 was put down to recipient T cells and intrathymic progenitors that had survived conditioning. Over subsequent months, a decline in hyperexpanded clone frequencies was noted, and after one year, T-cell counts and TCRbeta diversity were mostly ascribed to newly produced T cells. About two months after transplant, the apparently early recovery of alphabetaT-cell counts reportedly depended on just several hundred clones that had expanded rapidly and came from non-depleted graft cells.

This clonotype was seen a handful of times. Its antigen is not yet known. It has no much larger one-base neighbor in the sample; base qualities were not kept. The library was generated by PCR. Sequencer: Illumina HiSeq 2500. TCR library preparation used molecular barcoding, with unique molecular identifiers applied to normalize quantification of the TCRbeta repertoire. In-frame beta chains were kept once TCRdb had trimmed the public reads at Q25 with fastp and called clones with MiXCR. Every entry covers one CDR3 protein and lists the most common genes and DNA from its rows. The sample table records hundreds of thousands of distinct CDR3 sequences; approximately 12% of these occur just once. 2% to 2.5% of the sample belongs to the ten largest clones. According to the study, the label for this sample's treatment or condition signals: allogeneic hematopoietic cell transplantation with graft depleted of TCRalphabeta T cells and CD19 B cells. The transplant recipients were children given TCRalphabeta/CD19-depleted allogeneic hematopoietic cell grafts.

From a lookup of the germline V gene, CDR1 and CDR2 are KGHDR and SFDVKD. The V end loses 3 bases and the J end loses 1 base, and a stretch of 11 bases separates them. From cysteine to phenylalanine, the CDR3 is 15 amino acids long. This entry keeps only the CDR3 DNA: 45 bases, framed from base 1. This receptor was identified in a male patient younger than 18 who had a stem cell transplant for acute myeloid leukemia, so the T cells may come from the graft donor. Recombination connected TRBV24-1 to TRBJ1-2; TRBD1 might be the D gene, on 6 matching bases. The source material was PBMCs, mostly from graft donor cells, sampled 360 days after TCRalphabeta/CD19-depleted stem cell transplant. The CDR3 protein sequence reads: CATSDRADSNYGYTF. The DNA sequence is given as TGTGCCACCAGTGATCGAGCGGACAGTAACTATGGCTACACCTTC.